The 20 T cell receptor beta chains given below trace back to one sample, sequenced in a study of T cells after yellow fever vaccination. TCRdb reprocessed the 5' RACE reads with MiXCR, giving one entry per CDR3 protein. This table has more than 300,000 distinct CDR3 sequences, about 6.6% appearing once. This sample comprised PBMCs, obtained about 41 days after the first yellow fever vaccination. These receptors all stem from a man aged 18 to 29 who received the YFV17D yellow fever vaccine.

This clonotype has more than one count but fewer than ten. V gene TRBV11-2 combines with J gene TRBJ1-6; D may be TRBD1 (6 bases). CDR1 is SGHAT, CDR2 FQNNGV, per germline. Between the trimmed V and J ends, which lost 2 bases and 6 bases, there was a span of 14 bases. The CDR3 extends over 16 amino acids. CDR3 protein: CASSLRGGAINSPLHF. In nucleotides, the CDR3 is TGTGCCAGCAGCTTAAGGGGGGGCGCTATTAATTCACCCCTCCACTTT.

This clonotype was observed many times. The CDR3 sequence is CASSSGLAGGYNEQFF. The CDR3 DNA reads as TGCGCCAGCAGCTCAGGACTAGCGGGGGGATACAATGAGCAGTTCTTC. The genes are TRBV5-1 and TRBJ2-1; 14 bases map to TRBD2. The CDR3 has 16 amino acids. In germline, CDR1 is SGHRS, CDR2 YFSETQ. J gave up 4 bases and V 3 bases, and 3 bases lay outside the gene matches.

This clonotype was counted at least ten times. This rearrangement joins TRBV7-2 to TRBJ2-7; 8 bases line up with TRBD1. The CDR3 loop spans 14 amino acids. CDR1 SGHTA and CDR2 FQGNSA come from the germline V gene. V was pared by 1 base and J by 6 bases, with 5 bases of the junction left unmatched. The CDR3 region has the DNA TGTGCCAGCAGCTTAGGGCAGGGGGCAGGCGAGCAGTACGTC. Its protein product is CASSLGQGAGEQYV.

This clonotype has a handful of counts. The chain recombines TRBV29-1 with TRBJ1-2; D perhaps matches TRBD1 (6 bases). With 6 bases removed from V and 2 bases from J, the gap between germline ends came to 7 bases. In germline, CDR1 is SQVTM, CDR2 ANQGSEA. The CDR3 totals 11 residues. The CDR3 sequence is CSVQGNYGYTF. CDR3 DNA sequence: TGCAGCGTCCAGGGGAACTATGGCTACACCTTC.

This clonotype was seen a few times. The V gene is TRBV20-1, the J gene TRBJ2-1; D may be TRBD1 (6 bases). V was trimmed by 5 bases and J by 9 bases, leaving 17 bases between them. The germline V gene has CDR1 DFQATT and CDR2 SNEGSKA (reference sequence). CDR3 length: 13 amino acids. CDR3 in amino acids: CSARTGNSAEQFF. The CDR3 DNA reads as TGCAGTGCTCGTACAGGGAATTCTGCTGAGCAGTTCTTC.

The chain has TRBV5-1 and TRBJ1-2; tentatively, D is TRBD1 (5 bases). The germline V and J ends were trimmed by 0 bases and 8 bases, with 17 bases remaining between them. CDR1 and CDR2 from the germline V gene are SGHRS and YFSETQ. The CDR3 loop spans 15 amino acids. The CDR3 DNA sequence: TGCGCCAGCAGCTTGGGGTCCGACGGGGCGTGGGGCTACACCTTC. This sequence encodes CASSLGSDGAWGYTF. Full variable domain (rest looked up from reference TRBV5-1 and TRBJ1-2): KAGVTQTPRYLIKTRGQQVTLSCSPISGHRSVSWYQQTPGQGLQFLFEYFSETQRNKGNFPGRFSGRQFSNSRSEMNVSTLELGDSALYLCASSLGSDGAWGYTFGSGTRLTVV.

The genes are TRBV28 and TRBJ2-6; no clear D gene. CDR3 size: 15 residues. Germline V gives CDR1 MDHEN, CDR2 SYDVKM. Trimming removed 0 bases at V and 1 base at J, with 4 bases between. CDR3 nucleotide sequence: TGTGCCAGCAGTTTATGGGGTTCTGGGGCCAACGTCCTGACTTTC. Its translation: CASSLWGSGANVLTF.

This clonotype has only a few counts. The chain joins TRBV27 to TRBJ1-5; TRBD1 matches at 7 bases. Germline CDR1 and CDR2: MNHEY and SMNVEV (reference sequence). V shed 2 bases, J shed 5 bases, and the junction held 6 bases outside the gene matches. The CDR3 length is 15 residues. The CDR3: CASSLQAGGYQPQHF. The CDR3 nucleotides read TGTGCCAGCAGTTTACAGGCAGGGGGTTATCAGCCCCAGCATTTT.

This clonotype was counted between two and nine times. The chain uses TRBV6-5 and TRBJ2-6; possibly TRBD1 or TRBD2 for D (5 bases each). CDR1 is MNHEY, CDR2 SVGAGI, per germline. Trimming removed 2 bases from V and 2 bases from J, with 10 bases in between. The CDR3 covers 16 residues. The CDR3 nucleotides read TGTGCCAGCAGTTACGGGGACGGTGCTGGGGCCAACGTCCTGACTTTC. This codes for CASSYGDGAGANVLTF.

This clonotype was seen many times. The chain is built from TRBV20-1 and TRBJ1-1, with D uncertain. CDR1 DFQATT and CDR2 SNEGSKA come from the germline V gene (reference sequence). Trimming took 1 base from V and 4 from J, leaving 4 bases between them. The CDR3 loop spans 11 amino acids. CDR3 sequence reads: CSARGGTEAFF. The CDR3 bases are TGCAGTGCTAGAGGCGGCACTGAAGCTTTCTTT.

The chain employs TRBV18 and TRBJ1-6; 8 bases map to TRBD1. The germline CDR1 and CDR2 sequences are KGHSH and LQKENI. The CDR3 covers 14 residues. V lost 4 bases and J lost 7; bases outside the gene matches: 3. CDR3 nucleotide sequence: TGTGCCAGCTCACACAGGGGGGGGAATTCACCCCTCCACTTT. This sequence encodes CASSHRGGNSPLHF.

There are a few counts of this clonotype. The chain is built from TRBV7-9 and TRBJ2-5; 8 bases are a match to TRBD1. Unmatched junction bases numbered 9, after V lost 4 bases and J lost 5 bases. The CDR3 is 15 amino acids. In germline, CDR1 is SEHNR, CDR2 FQNEAQ (reference sequence). The CDR3 coding sequence is TGTGCCAGCAGCTCTCCAGGGGGCCCCCATGAGACCCAGTACTTC. This sequence encodes CASSSPGGPHETQYF.

The genes are TRBV7-2 and TRBJ2-2, with TRBD2 matching over 7 bases. J gave up 4 bases and V 5 bases, and 4 bases lay outside the gene matches. Germline lookup yields CDR1 SGHTA and CDR2 FQGNSA. This CDR3 has 14 amino acids. The chain's CDR3 is CASSVLAITGELFF. CDR3 sequence (DNA): TGTGCCAGCAGCGTACTAGCGATCACCGGGGAGCTGTTTTTT.

The gene calls are TRBV7-8 and TRBJ1-6; TRBD1 aligns across 8 bases. The length of the CDR3 is 15 residues. J was trimmed by 10 bases and V by 5 bases; bases with no gene match: 10. Germline CDR1 is SGHVS and CDR2 is FQNEAQ. The CDR3 coding sequence is TGTGCCAGCAGCGACGGACAGGGTTCGGGGTCACCCCTCCACTTT. Protein: CASSDGQGSGSPLHF.

This rearrangement joins TRBV5-5 to TRBJ2-7, with TRBD2 matching over 8 bases. Trimming at V came to 4 bases and at J to 6 bases, leaving 6 bases not matched to a gene. CDR3 length: 13 residues. The germline CDR1 and CDR2 sequences are SGHKS and YYEKEE (reference sequence). The CDR3 loop reads CASSAAGTSEQYV. CDR3 bases: TGTGCCAGCAGCGCCGCCGGGACTAGCGAGCAGTACGTC.

This chain joins TRBV5-1 and TRBJ1-1; 9 positions match TRBD1. V gave up 3 bases and J gave up 2 bases; unmatched junction bases: 8. CDR1 and CDR2 from the germline V gene are SGHRS and YFSETQ. This CDR3 spans 16 amino acids. CDR3 coding DNA: TGCGCCAGCAGCTACGCCGGGACAGGGCTCAACACTGAAGCTTTCTTT. Translating it yields CASSYAGTGLNTEAFF.

This chain joins TRBV5-5 and TRBJ1-3; TRBD1 matches at 8 bases. The CDR3 has 17 residues. V lost 2 bases and J lost 2; bases outside the gene matches: 9. Germline CDR1 is SGHKS and CDR2 is YYEKEE (reference sequence). In DNA form, the CDR3 reads TGTGCCAGCAGCTTCGGGACAGGTCATTCCCCTGGAAACACCATATATTTT. It specifies CASSFGTGHSPGNTIYF.

The chain has TRBV3-1 and TRBJ2-7; D gene unclear. There are 13 residues in the CDR3. Germline V CDR1 and CDR2: LGHDT, YNNKEL (reference sequence). V dropped 5 bases and J dropped 6 bases, with 14 bases sitting between them. The CDR3 DNA sequence: TGTGCCAGCAGCGACTCAAAAGAAGGCGAGCAGTACTTC. Translating it yields CASSDSKEGEQYF.

This clonotype showed up just a few times. CDR3 nucleotides: TGTGCCAGCAGCTTGGTTCAGAGGATGAACACTGAAGCTTTCTTT. Protein: CASSLVQRMNTEAFF. The gene calls are TRBV5-4 and TRBJ1-1, with D uncertain. CDR3 size: 15 residues. Looked up from germline, CDR1 is SGHNT and CDR2 is YYREEE (reference sequence). V lost 0 bases to trimming and J lost 0 bases, with 9 bases between them.

V gene TRBV5-1 combines with J gene TRBJ2-5, with D unclear. Germline loops: CDR1 SGHRS, CDR2 YFSETQ. V dropped 5 bases and J dropped 5 bases, with 28 bases sitting between them. The CDR3 has 18 residues. The CDR3 loop is CASSLAPGSDRRGETQYF. The CDR3 DNA follows: TGCGCCAGCAGTTTAGCCCCGGGCTCGGACCGGCGTGGGGAGACCCAGTACTTC.